The present entry profiles one T cell receptor (beta chain) with its context. The CDR3 is 13 residues long. The germline CDR1 and CDR2 sequences are SGHVS and FQNEAQ. The V and J ends lost 5 bases and 2 bases, in that order; junction bases with no gene match: 1. How the authors handled the data: From reference gene primer amplification, estimates of nucleated cell counts were derived. TCRdb's table, derived via immunoSEQ multiplex PCR, lists solely in-frame clones and lacks some. V and J calls and clone size are as listed in that table; D and trimming were resolved from the DNA. Of under 200,000 clones in the sample, over 80% are singletons; the top ten hold less than 3%. This sample is drawn from a study of blood T cell repertoires in COVID-19. Study-level information: Samples came from the United States, Italy and Spain, spanning acute and convalescent COVID-19. T cells, B-cell-depleted T cells, or PBMCs provided the cDNA or gDNA that served as material.

V and J are TRBV7-8 and TRBJ2-5, with 8 positions matching TRBD1. The TCR comes from a woman aged 55-70 years with acute or convalescent COVID-19. The sequencing sample was made of peripheral blood. The CDR3 loop is CASSRDRQETQYF. CDR3 in DNA: TGTGCCAGCAGCCGGGACAGGCAAGAGACCCAGTACTTC.